This T cell receptor beta chain was observed in a study of blood T cell repertoires in COVID-19. The length of the CDR3 is 15 residues. Per germline, CDR1 MNHEY and CDR2 SMNVEV (reference sequence). The V and J ends lost 8 bases and 4 bases, in that order; junction bases with no gene match: 9. Here immunoSEQ multiplex PCR was the method, and the copy in TCRdb shows in-frame clones only, minus some. The data show around 290,000 clones, about 88% seen once. This clone appeared a single time. The chain couples TRBV27 to TRBJ2-3; 10 bases line up with TRBD2. This clonotype was obtained from a woman in her 70s with COVID-19, enrolled during active disease. Sequenced material: peripheral blood. The CDR3 spells CASRKRGGYADTQYF. The CDR3 bases are TGTGCCAGCCGAAAGCGGGGGGGATACGCAGATACGCAGTATTTT.